Presented here are 25 T cell receptor beta chains from one specimen sequenced in a study of blood T cells in healthy people across ages. Combining a sample-barcoded 5' primer with a J-beta primer mix, a second PCR ran for 7 to 11 cycles. TCRdb fed the 5' RACE reads into MiXCR, producing one record per CDR3 protein. The repertoire has about 1.4 million distinct CDR3 sequences, around 59% of them found once; the top ten carry about 6.7%. Sample: blood. All receptors derive from a man between 18 and 35 years old in good health.

This chain connects TRBV2 to TRBJ2-5; 11 nucleotides line up with TRBD2. V was pared by 3 bases and J by 1 base, with 4 bases of the junction left unmatched. The CDR3 has 16 residues. The germline CDR1 and CDR2 sequences are SNHLY and FYNNEI. CDR3 region: CASSDRTSGSQETQYF. The CDR3 DNA reads TGTGCCAGCAGTGACAGGACTAGCGGGTCCCAAGAGACCCAGTACTTC.

This chain uses TRBV25-1 with TRBJ2-7; 12 bases agree with TRBD2. CDR1 and CDR2 (germline): MGHDK, SYGVNS. CDR3 length: 18 amino acids. Germline trimming cut 2 bases from V and 0 bases from J; bases unmatched to any gene: 8. CDR3 region: CASSEVTSGRTSSYEQYF. The CDR3 bases are TGTGCCAGCAGTGAAGTAACTAGCGGGAGGACCAGCTCCTACGAGCAGTACTTC.

This chain joins TRBV12-3 or TRBV12-4 and TRBJ2-3, with 15 nucleotides matching TRBD2. This CDR3 spans 15 amino acids. V lost 7 bases and J lost 5; bases outside the gene matches: 4. This CDR3 is CASTRGLAGGDTQYF. The CDR3 nucleotides are TGTGCCAGCACCCGGGGACTAGCGGGAGGAGATACGCAGTATTTT.

In regard to this clonotype: This may be a read error: a much more frequent sequence differs by one nucleotide. The rearrangement joins TRBV29-1 to TRBJ2-5, with TRBD2 identical over 9 bases. Germline V lookup: CDR1 SQVTM, CDR2 ANQGSEA. The CDR3 spans 15 residues. The CDR3 bases are TGCGGCGTTGCTTTAGCGGGAGAGGAGCAAGAGACCCAGTACTTC. This encodes CGVALAGEEQETQYF.

V gene TRBV6-5 combines with J gene TRBJ2-6, with D possibly matching TRBD2 (5 bases). This CDR3 is 16 amino acids long. The V gene lost 7 bases and the J gene lost 0 bases, with 13 bases spanning the gap. Germline V gene lookup returns CDR1 MNHEY and CDR2 SVGAGI. CDR3 residues: CASTLTGSSGANVLTF. The CDR3 DNA is TGTGCCAGCACCCTGACGGGGAGCTCTGGGGCCAACGTCCTGACTTTC.

This clonotype came up once. V usage is TRBV5-6 and J usage is TRBJ1-2; D possibly corresponds to TRBD1 (5 bases). The CDR3 contains 14 residues. Germline assignment: CDR1 SGHDT and CDR2 YYEEEE. Trimming pared 1 base from V and 4 bases from J, leaving 11 bases between. The CDR3: CASSLNRRGYGYTF. CDR3 coding DNA: TGTGCCAGCAGCTTGAACAGGAGGGGCTATGGCTACACCTTC.

V is TRBV29-1 and J is TRBJ2-3; D remains unclear. The CDR3 runs 13 residues. Germline CDR1 SQVTM, CDR2 ANQGSEA. Trimming removed 1 base at V and 4 bases at J, with 9 bases between. The CDR3 nucleotides are TGCAGCGTTGAAGGGGCAGCCCCAGATACGCAGTATTTT. Protein: CSVEGAAPDTQYF.

The rearrangement links TRBV20-1 to TRBJ1-5, with D unclear. The CDR3 spans 15 residues. Between the trimmed V and J ends, which lost 1 base and 1 base, there was a span of 11 bases. Germline CDR1 reads DFQATT; CDR2 reads SNEGSKA (reference sequence). The CDR3 is CSARVGSGSNQPQHF. The CDR3 bases are TGCAGTGCTAGAGTAGGGTCTGGAAGCAATCAGCCCCAGCATTTT.

The gene calls are TRBV30 and TRBJ1-2; perhaps TRBD1 as D (6 bases). Trimming shortened V by 3 bases and J by 4 bases, and 15 bases separated the two germline ends. This CDR3 has 14 residues. Germline-derived CDR1 and CDR2 are GTSNPN and SVGIG (reference sequence). In DNA form, the CDR3 reads TGTGCCTGGAGGGGAGAGGGGGACGTCTATGGCTACACCTTC. Translating it yields CAWRGEGDVYGYTF. Filled out from reference TRBV30 and TRBJ1-2, the complete variable domain reads SQTIHQWPATLVQPVGSPLSLECTVEGTSNPNLYWYRQAAGRGLQLLFYSVGIGQISSEVPQNLSASRPQDRQFILSSKKLLLSDSGFYLCAWRGEGDVYGYTFGSGTRLTVV.

In regard to this clonotype: An end of the junction differs from the germline gene, which may be a read error. CDR3 sequence (DNA): TGCAGCGCTGAACTAGCGGGAGAAAGTTCCTACGAGCAGTACTTC. Translating it yields CSAELAGESSYEQYF. The chain carries TRBV29-1 and TRBJ2-7; 11 bases align to TRBD2. This CDR3 region has 15 residues. Germline V lookup: CDR1 SQVTM, CDR2 ANQGSEA.

This clonotype was observed many times. J is TRBJ2-1 and V is TRBV6-5; no clear D gene. The V gene's germline CDR1 is MNHEY and CDR2 SVGAGI. The CDR3 is 11 residues long. V was cut by 0 bases and J by 9 bases, with 3 bases left in between. The CDR3 DNA is TGTGCCAGCAGTTACTCTGGTGAGCAGTTCTTC. This sequence encodes CASSYSGEQFF.

The sample holds one count of this clonotype. This chain joins TRBV7-2 and TRBJ1-1; the D is unclear. Trimming took off 3 bases at V and 4 bases at J, with 9 bases between the two ends. In germline, CDR1 is SGHTA, CDR2 FQGNSA. This CDR3 contains 13 residues. As DNA, the CDR3 is TGTGCCAGCAGCTTTGAGCTAATCACTGAAGCTTTCTTT. Translation: CASSFELITEAFF.

The chain joins TRBV6-5 to TRBJ1-2; D unresolved. V was shortened by 6 bases and J by 7 bases, with 21 bases between the two germline ends. The CDR3 is 15 amino acids. CDR1 and CDR2 (germline): MNHEY, SVGAGI. The CDR3 sequence: CASRPSRTFLGGYTF. CDR3 coding DNA: TGTGCCAGCAGACCTAGTCGGACCTTCCTGGGTGGCTACACCTTC.

The rearrangement uses TRBV4-3 and TRBJ2-3, with D tentatively TRBD1 or TRBD2 (5 bases each). The ends were cut back, 5 bases at V and 4 bases at J, with 22 bases in the middle. From germline, CDR1 is LGHNA and CDR2 YSLEER. The CDR3 is 17 residues long. The CDR3 nucleotides read TGCGCCAGCAGCTCAACAACGGGGCAGGGCTACGCAGATACGCAGTATTTT. Protein: CASSSTTGQGYADTQYF.

The chain couples TRBV20-1 to TRBJ1-1, with unresolved D. The germline V gene has CDR1 DFQATT and CDR2 SNEGSKA (reference sequence). This CDR3 has 14 amino acids. V lost 4 bases, J lost 4 bases, and 16 bases lay in between. The chain's CDR3 is CSANSGGFGTEAFF. In DNA form, the CDR3 reads TGCAGTGCTAACTCAGGCGGCTTTGGCACTGAAGCTTTCTTT.

This chain uses TRBV5-1 with TRBJ1-2; TRBD1 might be the D (5 bases). Germline V CDR1 and CDR2: SGHRS, YFSETQ. The CDR3 consists of 12 residues. Trimming cost V 7 bases and J 3 bases, with 10 bases left between them. The DNA of the CDR3 is TGCGCCAGCTCACCGGGGCACTATGGCTACACCTTC. It specifies CASSPGHYGYTF.

This clonotype appeared a few times. The rearrangement links TRBV3-1 to TRBJ2-1, with D possibly being TRBD1 (6 bases). The V gene's germline CDR1 is LGHDT and CDR2 YNNKEL (reference sequence). There are 13 residues in the CDR3. V gave up 4 bases and J gave up 5 bases, with 9 bases separating them. The CDR3, as DNA: TGTGCCAGCAGCCGGGACAAAAACAATGAGCAGTTCTTC. Protein sequence: CASSRDKNNEQFF.

This clonotype was seen only a few times. The V call is TRBV3-1, the J call TRBJ2-4; TRBD2 matches at 10 bases. Germline V lookup: CDR1 LGHDT, CDR2 YNNKEL (reference sequence). There are 18 residues in the CDR3. V shed 1 base and J 4 bases; nucleotides not matched to a gene: 10. The CDR3 sequence is CASSQAGRLAGVKNIQYF. As DNA, the CDR3 is TGTGCCAGCAGCCAAGCGGGAAGGCTAGCGGGAGTAAAAAACATTCAGTACTTC.

This sequence joins TRBV4-2 and TRBJ2-3; 9 positions match TRBD2. There are 14 residues in the CDR3. Losses at the gene ends were 5 bases for V and 6 bases for J; bases not matched to a gene: 6. CDR1 LGHNA and CDR2 YNFKEQ come from the germline V gene. The CDR3 bases are TGTGCCAGCAGCAAAGGGACTAGCCCGGATACGCAGTATTTT. It encodes CASSKGTSPDTQYF.

This chain links TRBV10-3 with TRBJ1-1, with D maybe TRBD1 (5 bases). Germline V gives CDR1 ENHRY, CDR2 SYGVKD. V shed 11 bases and J shed 1 base, with 14 bases lying between them. There are 13 residues in the CDR3. The CDR3 nucleotides read TGTGCCGCTAGGGGCAGGACGAACACTGAAGCTTTCTTT. It yields the protein CAARGRTNTEAFF.

This chain joins TRBV15 and TRBJ1-1; D is unclear. The CDR3 has 13 amino acids. The germline CDR1 and CDR2 sequences are LNHNV and YYDKDF (reference sequence). V lost 2 bases and J lost 4, with 8 bases in between. CDR3 nucleotide sequence: TGTGCCACCAGCAGAAGCAGGAGCACTGAAGCTTTCTTT. Protein sequence: CATSRSRSTEAFF.

The chain links TRBV21-1 to TRBJ2-4; TRBD1, as called in the table, went unchecked against the DNA. TRBV21-1 is a recognized pseudogene. The CDR3 runs 16 residues. CDR3 in DNA: TGTGCCAGCAGCATGCCCCGTGCCTCCAATAAAAACATTCAGTACTTC. This gives the protein CASSMPRASNKNIQYF.

This clonotype was detected once. The chain combines TRBV20-1 with TRBJ2-3; 7 bases are a match to TRBD1. The CDR3 has 12 amino acids. V lost 5 bases to trimming and J lost 7 bases; unmatched junction nucleotides: 6. Germline V gene data show CDR1 as DFQATT and CDR2 as SNEGSKA (reference sequence). The CDR3 DNA is TGCAGTGCTGCGACAGGGATCAATACGCAGTATTTT. The encoded protein is CSAATGINTQYF.

The chain uses TRBV6-6 and TRBJ1-1, with D unclear. CDR3 length: 11 amino acids. Germline loops: CDR1 MNHNY, CDR2 SVGAGI (reference sequence). Trimming removed 11 bases at V and 7 bases at J, with 14 bases between. CDR3 sequence (DNA): TGTGCCGTTGAAGCGAGACTTGAAGCTTTCTTT. It translates to CAVEARLEAFF.

This clonotype came up once. The rearrangement uses TRBV28 and TRBJ2-7; no clear D gene. V was cut by 10 bases and J by 3 bases, with 19 bases left in between. The CDR3 spans 14 residues. CDR1 and CDR2 from the germline V gene are MDHEN and SYDVKM. The CDR3 protein is CATYWEGRRYEQYF. CDR3 sequence (DNA): TGTGCCACCTACTGGGAAGGCAGGCGCTACGAGCAGTACTTC.